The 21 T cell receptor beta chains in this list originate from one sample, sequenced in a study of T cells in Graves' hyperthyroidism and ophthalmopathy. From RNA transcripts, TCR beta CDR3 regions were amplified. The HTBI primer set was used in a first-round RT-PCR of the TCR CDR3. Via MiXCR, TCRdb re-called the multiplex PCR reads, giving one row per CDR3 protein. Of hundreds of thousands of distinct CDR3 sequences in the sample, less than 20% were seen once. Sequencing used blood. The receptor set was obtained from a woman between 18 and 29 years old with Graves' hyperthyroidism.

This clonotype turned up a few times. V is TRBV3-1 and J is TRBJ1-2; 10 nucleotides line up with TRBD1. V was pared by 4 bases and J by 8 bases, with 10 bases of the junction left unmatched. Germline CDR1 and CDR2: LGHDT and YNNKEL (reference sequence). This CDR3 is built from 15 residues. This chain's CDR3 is CASSPRDRGREGYTF. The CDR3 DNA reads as TGTGCCAGCAGCCCCCGGGACAGGGGAAGAGAGGGCTACACCTTC. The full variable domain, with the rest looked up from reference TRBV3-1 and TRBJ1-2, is DTAVSQTPKYLVTQMGNDKSIKCEQNLGHDTMYWYKQDSKKFLKIMFSYNNKELIINETVPNRFSPKSPDKAHLNLHINSLELGDSAVYFCASSPRDRGREGYTFGSGTRLTVV.

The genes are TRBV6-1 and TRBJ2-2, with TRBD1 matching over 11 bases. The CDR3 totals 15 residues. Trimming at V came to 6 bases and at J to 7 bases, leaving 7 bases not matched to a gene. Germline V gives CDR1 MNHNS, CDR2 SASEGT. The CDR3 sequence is CASSPTGTGGGELFF. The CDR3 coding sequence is TGTGCCAGCAGCCCTACCGGGACAGGGGGCGGGGAGCTGTTTTTT.

In nucleotides, the CDR3 is TGTGCCAGCAGTCGTCCGGGACAGGGCACCGGGGAGCTGTTTTTT. Amino acid sequence: CASSRPGQGTGELFF. V gene TRBV6-1 combines with J gene TRBJ2-2; 9 positions match TRBD1. Germline CDR1 and CDR2: MNHNS and SASEGT. The CDR3 contains 15 residues. Trimming removed 5 bases from V and 4 bases from J; junction bases left unmatched: 5.

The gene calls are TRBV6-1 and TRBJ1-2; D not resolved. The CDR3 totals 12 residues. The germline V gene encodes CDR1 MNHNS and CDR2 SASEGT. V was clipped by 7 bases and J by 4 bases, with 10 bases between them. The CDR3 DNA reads TGTGCCAGCAAAATAGGACTCTATGGCTACACCTTC. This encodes CASKIGLYGYTF.

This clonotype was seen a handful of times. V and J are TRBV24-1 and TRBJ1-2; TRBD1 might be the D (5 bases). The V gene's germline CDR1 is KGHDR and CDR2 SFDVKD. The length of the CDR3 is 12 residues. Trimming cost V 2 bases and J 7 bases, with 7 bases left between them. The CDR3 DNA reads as TGTGCCACCAGTGATTCGGGGCGTGGCTACACCTTC. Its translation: CATSDSGRGYTF.

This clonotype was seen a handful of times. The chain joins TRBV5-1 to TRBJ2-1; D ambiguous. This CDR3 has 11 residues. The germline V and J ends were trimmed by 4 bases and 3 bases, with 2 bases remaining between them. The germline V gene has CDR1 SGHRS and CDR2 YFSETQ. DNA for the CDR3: TGCGCCAGCAGCATCTACAATGAGCAGTTCTTC. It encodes CASSIYNEQFF.

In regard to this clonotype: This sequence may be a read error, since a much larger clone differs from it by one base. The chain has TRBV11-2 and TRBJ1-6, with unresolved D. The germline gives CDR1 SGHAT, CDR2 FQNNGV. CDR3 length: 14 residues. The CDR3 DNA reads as TGTGCCAGCAGCCAGGAGGCTTATAATTCACACCTCCACTTT. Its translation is CASSQEAYNSHLHF.

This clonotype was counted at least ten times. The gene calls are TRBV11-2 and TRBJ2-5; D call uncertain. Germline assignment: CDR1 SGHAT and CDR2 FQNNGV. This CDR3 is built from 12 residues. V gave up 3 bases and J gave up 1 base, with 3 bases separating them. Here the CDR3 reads CASSFSQETQYF. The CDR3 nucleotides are TGTGCCAGCAGCTTTTCCCAAGAGACCCAGTACTTC. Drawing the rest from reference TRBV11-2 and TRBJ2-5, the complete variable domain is EAGVAQSPRYKIIEKRQSVAFWCNPISGHATLYWYQQILGQGPKLLIQFQNNGVVDDSQLPKDRFSAERLKGVDSTLKIQPAKLEDSAVYLCASSFSQETQYFGPGTRLLVL.

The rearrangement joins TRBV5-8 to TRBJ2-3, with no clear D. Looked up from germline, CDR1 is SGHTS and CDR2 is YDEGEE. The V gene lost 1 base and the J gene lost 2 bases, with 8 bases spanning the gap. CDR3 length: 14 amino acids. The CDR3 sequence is CASSLYQITDTQYF. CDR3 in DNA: TGTGCCAGCAGCTTGTACCAGATCACAGATACGCAGTATTTT.

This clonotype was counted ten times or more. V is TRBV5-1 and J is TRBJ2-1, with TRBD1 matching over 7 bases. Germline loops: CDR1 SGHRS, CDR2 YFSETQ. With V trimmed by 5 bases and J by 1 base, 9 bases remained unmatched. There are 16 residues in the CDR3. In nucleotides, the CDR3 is TGCGCCAGCAGAGACGAAAGGACAGGTTCCTACAATGAGCAGTTCTTC. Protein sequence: CASRDERTGSYNEQFF. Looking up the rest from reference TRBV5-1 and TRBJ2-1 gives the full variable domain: KAGVTQTPRYLIKTRGQQVTLSCSPISGHRSVSWYQQTPGQGLQFLFEYFSETQRNKGNFPGRFSGRQFSNSRSEMNVSTLELGDSALYLCASRDERTGSYNEQFFGPGTRLTVL.

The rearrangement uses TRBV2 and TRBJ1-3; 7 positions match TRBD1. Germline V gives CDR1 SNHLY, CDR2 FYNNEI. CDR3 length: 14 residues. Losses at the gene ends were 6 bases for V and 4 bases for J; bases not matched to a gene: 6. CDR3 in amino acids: CASRHRGAGNTIYF. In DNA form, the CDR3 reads TGTGCCAGCAGACACAGGGGTGCGGGAAACACCATATATTTT.

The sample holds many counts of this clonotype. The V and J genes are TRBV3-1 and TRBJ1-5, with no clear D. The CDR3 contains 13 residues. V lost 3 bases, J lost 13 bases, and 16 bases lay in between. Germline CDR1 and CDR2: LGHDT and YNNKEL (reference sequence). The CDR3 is CASSHMHTQNQHF. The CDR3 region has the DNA TGTGCCAGCAGCCATATGCATACGCAGAATCAGCATTTT.

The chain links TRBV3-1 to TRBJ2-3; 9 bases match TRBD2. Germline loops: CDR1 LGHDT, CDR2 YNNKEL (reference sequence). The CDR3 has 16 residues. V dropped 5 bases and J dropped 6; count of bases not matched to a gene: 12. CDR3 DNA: TGTGCCAGCAGCACCCGGGTTAGCGGGAGAGGGGATACGCAGTATTTT. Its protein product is CASSTRVSGRGDTQYF.

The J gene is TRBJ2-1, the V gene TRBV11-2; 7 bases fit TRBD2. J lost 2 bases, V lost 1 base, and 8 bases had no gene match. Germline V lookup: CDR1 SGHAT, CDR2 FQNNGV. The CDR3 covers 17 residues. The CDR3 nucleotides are TGTGCCAGCAGCTTAGTAATTGCGGGAGTTGCCTACAATGAGCAGTTCTTC. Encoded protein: CASSLVIAGVAYNEQFF.

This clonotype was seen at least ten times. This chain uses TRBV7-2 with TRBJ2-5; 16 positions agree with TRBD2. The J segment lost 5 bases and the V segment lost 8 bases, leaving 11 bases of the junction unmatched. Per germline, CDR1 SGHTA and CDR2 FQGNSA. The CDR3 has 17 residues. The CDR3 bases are TGTGCCAGCCTAGATCCCGGGACTAGCGGGGGGGCCGAGACCCAGTACTTC. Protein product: CASLDPGTSGGAETQYF.

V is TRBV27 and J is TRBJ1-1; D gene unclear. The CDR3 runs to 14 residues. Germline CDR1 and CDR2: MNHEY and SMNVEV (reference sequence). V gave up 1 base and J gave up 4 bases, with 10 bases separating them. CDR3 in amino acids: CASSLLTHGTEAFF. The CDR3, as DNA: TGTGCCAGCAGTTTATTAACCCACGGCACTGAAGCTTTCTTT.

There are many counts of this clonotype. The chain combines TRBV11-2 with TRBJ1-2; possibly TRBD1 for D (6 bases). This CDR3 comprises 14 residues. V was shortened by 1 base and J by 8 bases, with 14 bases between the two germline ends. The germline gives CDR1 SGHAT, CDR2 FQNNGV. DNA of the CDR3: TGTGCCAGCAGCTTAGTTCCAGGGGTAAACGGCTACACCTTC. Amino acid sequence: CASSLVPGVNGYTF.

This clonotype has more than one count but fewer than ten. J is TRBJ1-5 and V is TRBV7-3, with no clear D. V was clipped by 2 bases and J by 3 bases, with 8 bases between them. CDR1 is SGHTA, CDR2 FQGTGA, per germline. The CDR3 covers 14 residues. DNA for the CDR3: TGTGCCAGCAGCTTAGTGGGGTACAATCAGCCCCAGCATTTT. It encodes CASSLVGYNQPQHF.

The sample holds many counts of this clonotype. The CDR3 loop reads CASSRWGGDEQFF. The CDR3 bases are TGTGCCAGCAGCAGATGGGGGGGCGATGAGCAGTTCTTC. The gene calls are TRBV7-9 and TRBJ2-1, with D possibly TRBD2 on 7 matching bases. In germline, CDR1 is SEHNR, CDR2 FQNEAQ (reference sequence). The CDR3 extends over 13 amino acids. V dropped 5 bases and J dropped 8 bases, with 13 bases sitting between them.

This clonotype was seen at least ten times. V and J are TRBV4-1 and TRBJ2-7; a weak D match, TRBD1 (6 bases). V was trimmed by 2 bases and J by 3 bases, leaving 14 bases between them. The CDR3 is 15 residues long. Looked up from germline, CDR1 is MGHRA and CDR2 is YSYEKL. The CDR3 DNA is TGCGCCAGCAGCCAACCCGGACAGAAGCACTACGAGCAGTACTTC. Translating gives CASSQPGQKHYEQYF.

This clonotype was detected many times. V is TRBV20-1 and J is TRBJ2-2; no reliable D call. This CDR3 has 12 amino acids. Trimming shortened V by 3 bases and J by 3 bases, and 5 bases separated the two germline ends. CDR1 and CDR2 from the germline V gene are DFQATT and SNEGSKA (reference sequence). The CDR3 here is CSASGDTGELFF. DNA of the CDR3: TGCAGTGCTAGCGGAGACACCGGGGAGCTGTTTTTT.